This TCR beta chain was observed in a study of blood T cells in healthy people across ages. The second PCR ran roughly 7 to 12 cycles with a sample-barcoded 5' primer and J-beta primers. TCRdb reanalysed the 5' RACE reads using MiXCR and keeps one entry per CDR3 protein. The sample comprises around 600,000 distinct CDR3 sequences, 40% to 55% of which are singletons, and just under 25% rests with the top ten. Germline CDR1 MNHEY, CDR2 SMNVEV (reference sequence). Trimming cost V 3 bases and J 3 bases, with 11 bases left between them. CDR3 size: 15 residues. The sequenced sample was blood. The genes are TRBV27 and TRBJ2-2; the D is unclear. This TCR was sampled from a man older than 75 in good health. In DNA, the CDR3 is TGTGCCAGCAGTTTGAGTAGGCTTTACACCGGGGAGCTGTTTTTT. This codes for CASSLSRLYTGELFF.